Following are 22 T cell receptor beta chains from one sample sequenced in a study of shared clonotypes between healthy human individuals. Repertoires were generated with immunoSEQ multiplex PCR, while TCRdb's copy carries only in-frame clones and drops some. The table shows 330,000 or so clones, with more than 60% occurring only once. Sequencing was done on a sample of memory CD4+ T cells sorted from blood. Subset indicated: CD45RA-negative fraction. Receptors originate from a man aged 25 to 40 in good health.

The chain carries TRBV15 and TRBJ2-3, with TRBD2 identical over 9 bases. The germline CDR1 and CDR2 sequences are LNHNV and YYDKDF (reference sequence). The CDR3 loop spans 21 amino acids. Trimming cost V 4 bases and J 2 bases; bases outside gene matches: 22. This CDR3 reads CATSKTQRSAREGLNTDTQYF. The CDR3 bases are TGTGCCACCAGCAAAACCCAAAGGTCGGCGCGGGAGGGCCTTAACACAGATACGCAGTATTTT.

The chain combines TRBV7-2 with TRBJ2-1; 7 bases match TRBD2. V was pared by 1 base and J by 7 bases, with 7 bases of the junction left unmatched. CDR3 length: 15 amino acids. From germline, CDR1 is SGHTA and CDR2 FQGNSA. CDR3 region: CASSLGVREGNEQFF. The CDR3 coding sequence is TGTGCCAGCAGCTTAGGGGTTAGGGAGGGGAATGAGCAGTTCTTC.

The CDR3 protein is CASSSDRAEKLFF. The DNA of the CDR3 is TGTGCCAGCAGCTCGGACAGGGCTGAAAAACTGTTTTTT. The genes are TRBV5-6 and TRBJ1-4; 8 bases are a match to TRBD1. Unmatched junction bases numbered 2, after V lost 3 bases and J lost 7 bases. Germline-derived CDR1 and CDR2 are SGHDT and YYEEEE. The CDR3 covers 13 residues.

This chain links TRBV14 with TRBJ1-4, with D perhaps TRBD1 (5 bases). This CDR3 is built from 15 residues. Per germline, CDR1 SGHDN and CDR2 FVKESK. The V end lost 4 bases, the J end lost 3 bases, and 12 bases lay between the germline ends. As DNA, the CDR3 is TGTGCCAGCAGCCCACCGGGACGGTCTAATGAAAAACTGTTTTTT. This gives the protein CASSPPGRSNEKLFF.

This rearrangement joins TRBV5-4 to TRBJ2-1; 16 bases are a match to TRBD2. The CDR3 totals 16 residues. Trimming took 3 bases from V and 8 from J; bases not matched to a gene: 5. Germline CDR1 reads SGHNT; CDR2 reads YYREEE (reference sequence). The CDR3 DNA reads as TGTGCCAGCAGCTACCCCGGGACTAGCGGGAGGGATGAGCAGTTCTTC. Amino acid sequence: CASSYPGTSGRDEQFF.

The V call is TRBV2, the J call TRBJ2-5, with D perhaps being TRBD1 or TRBD2 (6 bases each). The germline gives CDR1 SNHLY, CDR2 FYNNEI. V gave up 8 bases and J gave up 3 bases, with 16 bases separating them. The CDR3 sequence is 14 residues long. The CDR3 region is CASLRGTHEETQYF. The CDR3 nucleotides read TGTGCCAGCTTGAGGGGGACTCACGAAGAGACCCAGTACTTC.

The DNA of the CDR3 is TGTGCCAGCAGCTTGGCCGGGCTTTCCAACACCGGGGAGCTGTTTTTT. Residues: CASSLAGLSNTGELFF. V and J are TRBV5-4 and TRBJ2-2, with D unclear. The CDR3 extends over 16 amino acids. The V gene lost 0 bases and the J gene lost 2 bases, with 11 bases spanning the gap. Germline-derived CDR1 and CDR2 are SGHNT and YYREEE (reference sequence).

This clone occurred once. This chain uses TRBV7-2 with TRBJ2-1, with a tentative D call TRBD1 (5 bases). Trimming removed 7 bases at V and 0 bases at J, with 13 bases between. The CDR3 sequence is 15 residues long. Per the germline V gene, CDR1 is SGHTA and CDR2 is FQGNSA. The CDR3: CASTAGSNSYNEQFF. CDR3 DNA: TGTGCCAGCACCGCAGGGTCGAACTCCTACAATGAGCAGTTCTTC.

The rearrangement uses TRBV6-1 and TRBJ1-2, with a tentative D call TRBD1 (6 bases). Germline V CDR1 and CDR2: MNHNS, SASEGT. V lost 8 bases, J lost 5 bases, and 9 bases lay in between. CDR3 size: 11 residues. The CDR3 loop reads CASEQGYGYTF. The CDR3 DNA sequence: TGTGCCAGCGAGCAGGGGTATGGCTACACCTTC.

This clone was seen only a few times. The V call is TRBV7-9, the J call TRBJ1-5, with D maybe TRBD1 (6 bases). This CDR3 is built from 17 residues. V lost 1 base and J 2 bases, leaving 15 bases between the germline ends. Germline CDR1 SEHNR, CDR2 FQNEAQ (reference sequence). The DNA of the CDR3 is TGTGCCAGCAGCTTAGTGACCTCAGGGGTAGGCAATCAGCCCCAGCATTTT. Amino acids: CASSLVTSGVGNQPQHF.

This chain uses TRBV10-3 with TRBJ2-5; weak D call: TRBD1 (6 bases). This CDR3 spans 13 amino acids. V lost 7 bases and J lost 1, with 10 bases in between. CDR1 is ENHRY, CDR2 SYGVKD, per germline. CDR3: CAIKNRAQETQYF. The CDR3 DNA reads as TGTGCCATCAAAAACAGGGCCCAAGAGACCCAGTACTTC.

Ten or more counts support this clone. The V call is TRBV5-4, the J call TRBJ2-2; possibly TRBD1 for D (5 bases). Germline V gene data show CDR1 as SGHNT and CDR2 as YYREEE (reference sequence). Trimming removed 2 bases from V and 4 bases from J, with 21 bases in between. The CDR3 has 18 residues. The CDR3 loop is CASSLFSVGVFSTGELFF. CDR3 sequence (DNA): TGTGCCAGCAGCTTATTCTCGGTAGGGGTTTTCTCCACCGGGGAGCTGTTTTTT.

This clone was recorded a few times. In the same sample, other DNA sequences code for this CDR3. The rearrangement links TRBV18 to TRBJ2-2; unclear D gene. With 1 base removed from V and 1 base from J, the gap between germline ends came to 4 bases. CDR1 and CDR2 (germline): KGHSH, LQKENI. The CDR3 totals 14 residues. CDR3 bases: TGTGCCAGCTCACCACGCCAGAACACCGGGGAGCTGTTTTTT. This sequence encodes CASSPRQNTGELFF.

The gene calls are TRBV11-2 and TRBJ1-1; no clear D gene. CDR3 length: 13 amino acids. Trimming took off 5 bases at V and 5 bases at J, with 12 bases between the two ends. The germline V gene encodes CDR1 SGHAT and CDR2 FQNNGV. CDR3 in DNA: TGTGCCAGCAGCCCTTCCCGCGGGACTGAAGCTTTCTTT. It yields the protein CASSPSRGTEAFF.

This clone was recorded once. This chain connects TRBV7-8 to TRBJ1-1; tentative D call: TRBD1 (5 bases). V was pared by 5 bases and J by 5 bases, with 12 bases between. The CDR3 is made up of 13 amino acids. The V gene's germline CDR1 is SGHVS and CDR2 FQNEAQ. The CDR3: CASSENWGTEAFF. The CDR3 DNA sequence: TGTGCCAGCAGCGAAAATTGGGGGACTGAAGCTTTCTTT.

The chain is built from TRBV15 and TRBJ1-5; no definite D call. V lost 1 base and J lost 6, with 7 bases in between. Per the germline V gene, CDR1 is LNHNV and CDR2 is YYDKDF (reference sequence). CDR3 length: 13 amino acids. The chain's CDR3 is CATSRAPFQPQHF. CDR3 coding DNA: TGTGCCACCAGCAGAGCCCCGTTTCAGCCCCAGCATTTT.

The count of this clone is one. The chain recombines TRBV6-1 with TRBJ1-5, with D possibly being TRBD1 (5 bases). The CDR3 is made up of 17 amino acids. The V and J ends lost 2 bases and 2 bases respectively, with 16 bases between them. Germline lookup yields CDR1 MNHNS and CDR2 SASEGT. CDR3 nucleotide sequence: TGTGCCAGCAGTGAATTTTCTGGGGCGACCGGCAATCAGCCCCAGCATTTT. This translates into CASSEFSGATGNQPQHF.

The rearrangement joins TRBV11-2 to TRBJ2-2; D remains ambiguous. The CDR3 runs to 15 residues. V lost 0 bases and J lost 3, with 8 bases in between. Germline loops: CDR1 SGHAT, CDR2 FQNNGV. CDR3 amino acids: CASSLDGLDTGELFF. CDR3 bases: TGTGCCAGCAGCTTAGATGGTCTGGACACCGGGGAGCTGTTTTTT.

The V call is TRBV18, the J call TRBJ2-7; D possibly corresponds to TRBD2 (7 bases). This CDR3 comprises 15 residues. Germline CDR1 reads KGHSH; CDR2 reads LQKENI. Trimming took 2 bases from V and 7 from J, leaving 18 bases between them. CDR3 DNA: TGTGCCAGCTCACCAATAAGCGGGGACCAGGGGGAGCAGTACTTC. Translation: CASSPISGDQGEQYF.

The V and J genes are TRBV7-2 and TRBJ2-1, with 9 bases matching TRBD2. V shed 2 bases, J shed 2 bases, and the junction held 4 bases outside the gene matches. The CDR3 consists of 16 residues. CDR1 SGHTA and CDR2 FQGNSA come from the germline V gene. CDR3 sequence: CASSLHRTSAYNEQFF. For the CDR3, the DNA is TGTGCCAGCAGCTTACATCGGACTAGCGCCTACAATGAGCAGTTCTTC.

The chain is built from TRBV6-5 and TRBJ2-2; D not resolved. This CDR3 is built from 13 residues. CDR1 is MNHEY and CDR2 is SVGAGI in the germline V gene. V gave up 6 bases and J gave up 1 base, with 6 bases separating them. CDR3 coding DNA: TGTGCCAGCAGCCGCATGAACACCGGGGAGCTGTTTTTT. Amino acid sequence: CASSRMNTGELFF.

V and J are TRBV19 and TRBJ2-7, with 10 bases lining up with TRBD1. CDR3 length equals 15 residues. V shed 6 bases and J 3 bases; nucleotides not matched to a gene: 8. Germline CDR1 reads LNHDA; CDR2 reads SQIVND (reference sequence). The CDR3 region is CASSRDRGLRYEQYF. The CDR3 nucleotides are TGTGCCAGTAGCCGGGACAGGGGCTTACGCTACGAGCAGTACTTC.